This TCR beta chain was sequenced during a study of T-cell memory formation after mild COVID-19. The study's findings and limits: Clones that contracted from day 15 to 85 were balanced CD4/CD8, while later expanders leaned CD4+.

The germline V gene has CDR1 LGHNA and CDR2 YNFKEQ. The CDR3 runs 16 residues. The V and J ends lost 0 bases and 3 bases, in that order; junction bases with no gene match: 7. TCRdb recomputed calls from the 5' RACE reads with MiXCR, one row per CDR3 protein. The sample has hundreds of thousands of distinct CDR3 sequences, about 17% seen once. Only a few counts were recorded for this clonotype. Its antigen is undetermined. The TCR comes from a man between 18 and 35 years old who had mild COVID-19 (a few samples of this study predate the infection). Cell type and time point are not known. Sequenced: PBMCs or a T cell subset sorted from them (not recorded which). The chain joins TRBV4-2 to TRBJ2-5, with 7 bases lining up with TRBD2. As DNA, the CDR3 is TGTGCCAGCAGCCAAGATCTAGGTCGGGGGGAAGAGACCCAGTACTTC. This translates into CASSQDLGRGEETQYF.